One T cell receptor (beta chain) is described in this entry. What it binds is unknown. The data were obtained in a study of beta chain features in type 1 diabetes. Whole-study findings and limits: At VDJ recombination sites, type 1 diabetes patients had fewer insertions and more deleted nucleotides. Any role of HLA type in TCRB rearrangement remained unresolved here.

Central memory, naive, regulatory and stem cell-like memory CD4+ cells were sorted by CD45RO/CCR7/CD25/CD127/CD95/CD27. Sequenced material consisted of expressed TCRB transcripts (all of the isolated RNA was reverse transcribed). Some 3.6 million reads on average were seen across naive, central memory and regulatory T cell samples. Profiling relied on immunoSEQ multiplex PCR, and the TCRdb table lists in-frame clones only, not all of them. The sample has about 150,000 clones; under 60% are singletons. The source of this sequence is a young man in good health. The specimen sequenced was Tregs from blood.

The CDR3 region is CASSQETGGSYEQYF. CDR3 sequence (DNA): TGTGCCAGCAGCCAAGAGACAGGGGGCTCCTACGAGCAGTACTTC. This chain joins TRBV14 and TRBJ2-7; 9 positions match TRBD1. Germline assignment: CDR1 SGHDN and CDR2 FVKESK. J gave up 0 bases and V 0 bases, and 0 bases lay outside the gene matches. This CDR3 has 15 amino acids.